These 10 T cell receptor beta chains were sequenced from one sample in a study of tumor and adjacent non-tumor tissue in lung cancer. The template was RNA from unsorted bulk tissue. Three rounds of nested PCR, following a modified ARM-PCR protocol, produced the TCRbeta library. TCRdb passed the multiplex PCR reads through MiXCR, listing each CDR3 protein once. The sample includes 200,000 to 250,000 distinct CDR3 sequences, over 55% of them seen just once. Source material: lung tumor tissue. The receptors were sampled from a man aged 55 to 70 with non-small cell lung cancer.

On this clonotype itself: Germline is not matched at one junction end, which may reflect a read error. The chain employs TRBV6-6 and TRBJ2-3; possible D gene TRBD2, 6 bases. The CDR3 is 15 residues long. CDR1 and CDR2 (germline): MNHNY, SVGAGI (reference sequence). CDR3 sequence: CASSCVGRSTDKQYF. The DNA for the CDR3 is TGTGCCAGCAGTTGCGTTGGGAGGAGCACAGATAAGCAGTATTTT.

Notes on this clonotype: A read error may produce the germline difference seen at one junction end. The chain uses TRBV14 and TRBJ1-2, with a weak D call TRBD1 (6 bases). Germline values: CDR1 SGHDN, CDR2 FVKESK. The CDR3 extends over 14 amino acids. The CDR3 bases are TGTGCCCGCAGCCAGGGGTCCCTCGCCTATGGCTACACCTTC. Translated, it gives CARSQGSLAYGYTF.

For this clonotype: The CDR3 end shows no conserved phenylalanine or tryptophan, and so a read error is likely. The rearrangement uses TRBV4-3 and TRBJ1-2; perhaps TRBD1 as D (5 bases). The CDR3 covers 13 residues. CDR1 is LGHNA, CDR2 YSLEER, per germline. V lost 2 bases and J lost 4, with 8 bases in between. The CDR3 here is CASSQPGGYGYTI. The CDR3 DNA is TGCGCCAGCAGCCAACCGGGGGGCTATGGCTACACCATC.

The V gene is TRBV20-1, the J gene TRBJ2-6, with 7 nucleotides matching TRBD1. Germline-derived CDR1 and CDR2 are DFQATT and SNEGSKA (reference sequence). Unmatched junction bases numbered 3, after V lost 4 bases and J lost 3 bases. The CDR3 totals 14 residues. Written as DNA, the CDR3 is TGCAGTGCTATTAGGGGGCGTGGGGCCAACGTCCTGACTTTC. It specifies CSAIRGRGANVLTF.

This clonotype was counted at least ten times. V is TRBV6-5 and J is TRBJ1-6; 7 nucleotides match TRBD1. V dropped 2 bases and J dropped 10; count of bases not matched to a gene: 14. The CDR3 contains 17 residues. Germline assignment: CDR1 MNHEY and CDR2 SVGAGI. CDR3 residues: CASSYDGTAMGGSPLHF. The CDR3 region has the DNA TGTGCCAGCAGTTACGACGGGACAGCCATGGGGGGCTCACCCCTCCACTTT.

This sequence joins TRBV12-3 or TRBV12-4 and TRBJ1-1, with unresolved D. CDR3 size: 14 residues. Trimming removed 1 base from V and 4 bases from J, with 10 bases in between. The CDR3 coding sequence is TGTGCCAGCAGTTTAGAGACGTTAATCACTGAAGCTTTCTTT. It yields the protein CASSLETLITEAFF.

This chain joins TRBV29-1 and TRBJ2-7; 8 nucleotides match TRBD2. The V gene's germline CDR1 is SQVTM and CDR2 ANQGSEA. This CDR3 is 13 amino acids long. This CDR3 reads CSVAVAGTGEQYF. The CDR3 coding sequence is TGCAGTGTAGCGGTAGCGGGAACCGGCGAGCAGTACTTC.

The V gene is TRBV20-1, the J gene TRBJ1-2, with D possibly being TRBD1 (6 bases). This CDR3 has 15 amino acids. Germline V gene lookup returns CDR1 DFQATT and CDR2 SNEGSKA (reference sequence). The V gene lost 7 bases and the J gene lost 1 base, with 19 bases spanning the gap. The CDR3 nucleotides read TGCAGTGTTAAGGACAGAGACCTACATAACTATGGCTACACCTTC. Amino acid sequence: CSVKDRDLHNYGYTF.

This clonotype was seen a few times. This chain links TRBV5-6 with TRBJ1-5, with D unresolved. CDR1 is SGHDT and CDR2 is YYEEEE in the germline V gene. CDR3 length: 13 amino acids. The germline V and J ends were trimmed by 4 bases and 5 bases, with 10 bases remaining between them. As DNA, the CDR3 is TGTGCCAGCAGCCTTAGTCCGGATCAGCCCCAGCATTTT. This gives the protein CASSLSPDQPQHF. The whole variable domain, remainder taken from reference TRBV5-6 and TRBJ1-5, is DAGVTQSPTHLIKTRGQQVTLRCSPKSGHDTVSWYQQALGQGPQFIFQYYEEEERQRGNFPDRFSGHQFPNYSSELNVNALLLGDSALYLCASSLSPDQPQHFGDGTRLSIL.

This clonotype occurred a few times. The chain carries TRBV29-1 and TRBJ2-7; 9 nucleotides line up with TRBD2. The length of the CDR3 is 14 residues. The V gene's germline CDR1 is SQVTM and CDR2 ANQGSEA. V lost 5 bases to trimming and J lost 3 bases; unmatched junction nucleotides: 8. Written as DNA, the CDR3 is TGCAGCGTTTTGAAGACTAGCGGTTTCTACGAGCAGTACTTC. It specifies CSVLKTSGFYEQYF.